This is a list of T cell receptor beta chains from one sample in a study of regulatory T cells in long-lasting Graves disease. TCRdb recomputed calls from the multiplex PCR reads with MiXCR, one row per CDR3 protein. The data contain over 500,000 distinct CDR3 sequences, 16% of them singletons. These data also featured in a second study, about T cells in Graves' hyperthyroidism and ophthalmopathy.

This specimen consisted of peripheral blood mononuclear cells (PBMCs), obtained at new diagnosis, from a patient treated with antithyroid drugs. The receptors come from a woman in her 30s with Graves disease. The CDR3 runs from the conserved cysteine through the conserved F or W. A D gene is named only where the DNA matches it firmly. Size is omitted from some rows. Given values are once, few, many or a class for expanded clones.

j_call v_call d_call clone_size cdr3_aa cdr3_nt
TRBJ2-1 TRBV2 TRBD1 - CASRPDRDYNEQFF TGTGCCAGCAGACCTGACAGGGATTACAATGAGCAGTTCTTC
TRBJ2-3 TRBV13 TRBD2 many CASSHAGGTGTDTQYF TGTGCCAGCAGCCACGCGGGGGGGACTGGCACAGATACGCAGTATTTT
TRBJ2-7 TRBV28 - few CASSYLDRYEQYF TGTGCCAGCAGTTACTTAGACCGGTACGAGCAGTACTTC
TRBJ2-2 TRBV24-1 - many CATSDSTRTPLLGELFF TGTGCCACCAGTGATTCCACAAGAACTCCCTTGTTGGGGGAGCTGTTTTTT
TRBJ2-7 TRBV7-2 - many CASSLGADPLYEQYF TGTGCCAGCAGCTTAGGGGCAGACCCCCTCTACGAGCAGTACTTC
TRBJ1-4 TRBV7-9 - many CASSPGRTPEGFEKLFF TGTGCCAGCAGCCCTGGGCGGACCCCGGAGGGATTTGAAAAACTGTTTTTT
TRBJ2-7 TRBV12-3/TRBV12-4 TRBD2 many CASSLGAGISLAVSYEQYF TGTGCCAGCAGTTTAGGGGCTGGTATATCGCTAGCGGTTTCCTACGAGCAGTACTTC
TRBJ2-7 TRBV28 TRBD1 many CASSPLFRDRVSYEQYF TGTGCCAGCAGTCCCCTCTTTAGGGACAGGGTGTCCTACGAGCAGTACTTC
TRBJ2-5 TRBV5-1 TRBD2 - CASSGTTSGRRETQYF TGCGCCAGCAGCGGGACGACTAGCGGGAGGCGTGAGACCCAGTACTTC
TRBJ1-5 TRBV4-1 TRBD1 - CASRATGVGQPQHF TGCGCCAGCAGAGCAACAGGGGTGGGTCAGCCCCAGCATTTT
TRBJ1-2 TRBV19 - few CASRPDASAFYGYTF TGTGCCAGTAGACCCGACGCCTCCGCCTTCTATGGCTACACCTTC
TRBJ2-1 TRBV20-1 TRBD2 - CSATKERDGIWADEQFF TGCAGTGCTACTAAGGAGCGGGACGGGATTTGGGCGGATGAGCAGTTCTTC
TRBJ1-4 TRBV9 - - CASSGGTSNEKLFF TGTGCCAGCAGCGGCGGGACTTCTAATGAAAAACTGTTTTTT
TRBJ1-2 TRBV20-1 - - CSARDLGDTGYTF TGCAGTGCTAGAGATCTGGGGGACACTGGCTACACCTTC
TRBJ1-2 TRBV6-1 TRBD1 many CASSPTGGAYGYTF TGTGCCAGCAGCCCCACAGGGGGAGCCTATGGCTACACCTTC
TRBJ2-7 TRBV11-2 - many CASSLDPTYEQYF TGTGCCAGCAGCTTAGACCCTACCTACGAGCAGTACTTC
TRBJ2-7 TRBV24-1 - many CATSVDSYEQYF TGTGCCACCAGTGTGGACAGCTACGAGCAGTACTTC
TRBJ2-7 TRBV6-2/TRBV6-3 TRBD2 few CASSETAGGPYEQYF TGTGCCAGCAGTGAAACAGCGGGAGGGCCGTACGAGCAGTACTTC
TRBJ1-4 TRBV7-9 TRBD1 many CASSLQGDPPKLFF TGTGCCAGCAGCTTACAGGGGGACCCCCCAAAACTGTTTTTT
TRBJ1-5 TRBV28 - many CASIRFRVGTSNQPQHF TGTGCCAGCATAAGGTTCCGGGTAGGGACCAGCAATCAGCCCCAGCATTTT
TRBJ1-5 TRBV19 - many CASSAGTTPYSNQPQHF TGTGCCAGTAGTGCCGGAACGACCCCTTATAGCAATCAGCCCCAGCATTTT
TRBJ1-5 TRBV11-2 TRBD1 many CASSLTGTQPQHF TGTGCCAGCAGTCTGACAGGGACCCAGCCCCAGCATTTT
TRBJ2-7 TRBV6-1 TRBD2 - CATHRPGGNEQYF TGTGCCACCCATCGACCGGGGGGGAACGAGCAGTACTTC
TRBJ1-2 TRBV9 - - CASSPVGINYGYTF TGTGCCAGCAGCCCCGTCGGCATTAACTATGGCTACACCTTC
TRBJ2-7 TRBV20-1 TRBD1 many CRVDRAEYEQYF TGCAGAGTCGACAGGGCCGAATACGAGCAGTACTTC
TRBJ2-1 TRBV14 - - CASSRNRGGQVEQFF TGTGCCAGCAGCCGGAACCGAGGGGGGCAGGTTGAGCAGTTCTTC
TRBJ2-7 TRBV30 TRBD2 few CAWSREAISYEQYF TGTGCCTGGAGTCGGGAGGCAATCTCCTACGAGCAGTACTTC
TRBJ2-7 TRBV28 TRBD1 many CASSTRTGAIYEQYF TGTGCCAGCAGTACCCGGACAGGGGCCATTTACGAGCAGTACTTC
TRBJ2-1 TRBV15 - - CATSRDGRGYNEQFF TGTGCCACCAGCAGAGACGGACGGGGTTACAATGAGCAGTTCTTC
TRBJ1-5 TRBV19 - many CASSFFVKSQPQHF TGTGCCAGTAGTTTCTTTGTAAAAAGTCAGCCCCAGCATTTT
TRBJ2-2 TRBV12-3/TRBV12-4 - many CASRRATGELFF TGTGCCAGCAGGCGCGCGACCGGGGAGCTGTTTTTT
TRBJ2-2 TRBV5-8 TRBD1 - CASSLGTGWPGELFF TGTGCCAGCAGCTTGGGGACAGGGTGGCCCGGGGAGCTGTTTTTT
TRBJ2-1 TRBV30 - few CASQGINEQFF TGTGCTTCCCAGGGAATCAATGAGCAGTTCTTC
TRBJ2-5 TRBV3-1 - - CASNQAYRETQYF TGTGCCAGCAACCAAGCTTACCGAGAGACCCAGTACTTC
TRBJ2-7 TRBV18 - few CASTAGDEQYF TGTGCCAGTACCGCAGGGGACGAGCAGTACTTC
TRBJ1-1 TRBV28 - many CASSFYGSGWREAFF TGTGCCAGCAGTTTTTACGGCTCGGGGTGGCGGGAAGCTTTCTTT
TRBJ1-4 TRBV5-1 TRBD1 many CASSPRTGGATNEKLFF TGCGCCAGCAGCCCAAGGACAGGGGGTGCAACTAATGAAAAACTGTTTTTT
TRBJ2-5 TRBV13 TRBD2 - CASSLMLGTSAQETQYF TGTGCCAGCAGCTTGATGTTGGGGACTAGCGCCCAAGAGACCCAGTACTTC
TRBJ1-1 TRBV20-1 - - CSARDQGKSDTEAFF TGCAGTGCTAGAGATCAAGGGAAATCGGACACTGAAGCTTTCTTT
TRBJ2-2 TRBV19 - - CASMGNEVGSGELFF TGTGCCAGTATGGGTAATGAGGTGGGATCCGGGGAGCTGTTTTTT
TRBJ1-1 TRBV5-1 - - CASSMQVPTMNTEAFF TGCGCCAGCAGCATGCAGGTGCCTACGATGAACACTGAAGCTTTCTTT
TRBJ2-2 TRBV18 TRBD2 many CASSTSANTGELFF TGTGCCAGCTCGACTAGCGCGAACACCGGGGAGCTGTTTTTT
TRBJ2-3 TRBV5-1 - - CASSPGQHTDTQYF TGCGCCAGCAGCCCAGGACAGCACACAGATACGCAGTATTTT
TRBJ2-5 TRBV7-2 - many CASSFLGGIRGETQYF TGTGCCAGCAGCTTCCTAGGTGGAATAAGGGGGGAGACCCAGTACTTC
TRBJ2-7 TRBV10-1 TRBD2 - CASSETGGVSSYEQYF TGCGCCAGCAGTGAGACTGGGGGGGTGTCATCCTACGAGCAGTACTTC
TRBJ2-7 TRBV6-1 TRBD1 many CASSGAPGQPYEQYF TGTGCCAGCAGTGGCGCACCGGGACAGCCGTACGAGCAGTACTTC
TRBJ1-2 TRBV6-9 - many CASSYDSSGRVDGYTF TGTGCCAGCAGTTACGACTCCTCCGGACGTGTTGATGGCTACACCTTC
TRBJ1-5 TRBV3-1 - - CASGWRESQPQHF TGTGCCAGCGGGTGGAGGGAGAGTCAGCCCCAGCATTTT
TRBJ1-2 TRBV18 - - CASSPLAMLNGYTF TGTGCCAGCTCACCACTCGCTATGCTAAATGGCTACACCTTC